This T cell receptor (beta chain) was recovered during a study of T cell responses to AZD1222 COVID-19 vaccine. Sequencing used immunoSEQ multiplex PCR; TCRdb keeps in-frame clones, though not all of them. The table lists roughly 120,000 clones, about 90% of them singletons. Notes on the study in general: Vaccine-associated CD4 TCRs spanned spike, dominant at 160-218 and 743-854.

About this clone itself: As yet, its antigen is unknown.

V was clipped by 0 bases and J by 9 bases; unmatched bases: 11. This CDR3 is 16 amino acids long. The germline gives CDR1 ENHRY, CDR2 SYGVKD. This TCR was recovered from an adult in good health. The sequencing used peripheral blood, collected on day 0 of AZD1222 vaccination. The gene calls are TRBV10-3 and TRBJ2-7; 10 bases are a match to TRBD2. CDR3 bases: TGTGCCATCAGTGAGTCCGGAGCGGGAGGGCCAACTGGGCAGTACTTC. Amino acids: CAISESGAGGPTGQYF.